This paragraph covers one T cell receptor beta chain sequence. Original analysis: Researchers report that nucleated cell counts were estimated from reference gene primer amplification. Data came from immunoSEQ multiplex PCR; TCRdb stores just in-frame clones and leaves some out. The DNA was the basis for D and trimming; V, J and clone size are from that table. The table records around 82,000 clones, about nine tenths of them present only once. The data were taken from a study of blood T cell repertoires in COVID-19. Across the whole study: Sites in the United States, Italy and Spain provided acute and convalescent COVID-19 samples. The cDNA or gDNA used as material had been derived from T cells, B-cell-depleted T cells, or PBMCs.

The V gene's germline CDR1 is SGHRS and CDR2 YFSETQ. CDR3 length: 14 amino acids. Trimming pared 4 bases from V and 7 bases from J, leaving 12 bases between. The sequencing input was peripheral blood. The TCR comes from a man aged 70-80 years with active or convalescent COVID-19. The rearrangement joins TRBV5-1 to TRBJ1-6; D is possibly TRBD1 (5 bases). The CDR3 loop reads CASSTDSQNSPLHF. CDR3 DNA sequence: TGCGCCAGCAGCACCGACAGCCAAAATTCACCCCTCCACTTT. The full variable domain, in which reference TRBV5-1 and TRBJ1-6 provide the parts outside the CDR3, is KAGVTQTPRYLIKTRGQQVTLSCSPISGHRSVSWYQQTPGQGLQFLFEYFSETQRNKGNFPGRFSGRQFSNSRSEMNVSTLELGDSALYLCASSTDSQNSPLHFGNGTRLTVT.